One sample yielded the 23 T cell receptor beta chains listed below, sequenced in a study of shared clonotypes between healthy human individuals. Using immunoSEQ multiplex PCR, the repertoire was profiled, and TCRdb retains in-frame clones only, with some absent. The repertoire holds about 2 million clones, with about 95% as singletons. As defined, naive CD8 cells were CD45RO-negative and positively selected for CCR7, with terminally differentiated effector memory CD45RA+ cells excluded. Sequences were obtained from naive CD8+ T cells sorted from blood. These receptors were collected from a man aged 18 to 29 in good health.

The chain links TRBV28 to TRBJ2-7; 10 bases align to TRBD1. The germline CDR1 and CDR2 sequences are MDHEN and SYDVKM. V lost 6 bases and J lost 2; bases outside the gene matches: 10. This CDR3 is built from 16 residues. CDR3 region: CASRSGTGVNPYEQYF. The CDR3 DNA sequence: TGTGCCAGCAGATCCGGGACAGGGGTAAATCCCTACGAGCAGTACTTC.

This clone was recorded only once. The sample has other DNA sequences that encode this CDR3 too. The DNA for the CDR3 is TGCGCCAGCAGCTTCTCAGGGGGGTCCTACGAGCAGTACTTC. This translates into CASSFSGGSYEQYF. V is TRBV5-1 and J is TRBJ2-7; perhaps TRBD1 as D (7 bases). V was clipped by 2 bases and J by 1 base, with 10 bases between them. Germline V lookup: CDR1 SGHRS, CDR2 YFSETQ. The CDR3 runs 14 residues.

The chain employs TRBV19 and TRBJ2-3; maybe TRBD2 (5 bases). Trimming stripped 3 bases from V and 0 bases from J, with 13 bases between. The CDR3 extends over 16 amino acids. Germline loops: CDR1 LNHDA, CDR2 SQIVND (reference sequence). The CDR3 bases are TGTGCCAGTAGTATGGTCGGGATTTATAGCACAGATACGCAGTATTTT. Translating gives CASSMVGIYSTDTQYF.

This clone was counted only a few times. The genes are TRBV27 and TRBJ1-5; 9 positions agree with TRBD1. Germline V gene lookup returns CDR1 MNHEY and CDR2 SMNVEV (reference sequence). V gave up 5 bases and J gave up 6 bases; unmatched junction bases: 11. This CDR3 comprises 16 residues. The CDR3 protein is CASSDLPSGQGQPQHF. CDR3 bases: TGTGCCAGCAGTGACCTCCCCTCGGGACAGGGTCAGCCCCAGCATTTT.

The chain combines TRBV9 with TRBJ2-1; D might be TRBD2 (6 bases). From germline, CDR1 is SGDLS and CDR2 YYNGEE. Trimming took 4 bases from V and 4 from J, leaving 12 bases between them. The CDR3 contains 14 residues. The CDR3 loop reads CASSSSDYYNEQFF. In DNA, the CDR3 is TGTGCCAGCAGCTCCTCGGACTATTACAATGAGCAGTTCTTC.

The chain carries TRBV4-1 and TRBJ1-2; D unclear. The V end was cut by 0 bases, the J end by 8 bases, with 13 bases between. The CDR3 has 14 residues. From germline, CDR1 is MGHRA and CDR2 YSYEKL. This chain's CDR3 is CASSQDFSVSGYTF. DNA of the CDR3: TGCGCCAGCAGCCAAGATTTTTCCGTTTCGGGCTACACCTTC.

With respect to this clone: Other nucleotide sequences in the sample specify the same CDR3. The J gene is TRBJ2-7, the V gene TRBV7-9; 11 nucleotides agree with TRBD2. Germline V gives CDR1 SEHNR, CDR2 FQNEAQ (reference sequence). The CDR3 covers 15 residues. After removal of 5 bases from V and 2 bases from J, the junction contained 5 bases not matched to a gene. This CDR3 is CASSPLAGGAYEQYF. The CDR3 region has the DNA TGTGCCAGCAGCCCCCTAGCGGGAGGCGCCTACGAGCAGTACTTC.

The chain joins TRBV4-2 to TRBJ1-3; D is perhaps TRBD1 (5 bases). With 0 bases removed from V and 4 bases from J, the gap between germline ends came to 13 bases. CDR3 length: 16 amino acids. The germline V gene has CDR1 LGHNA and CDR2 YNFKEQ. CDR3 bases: TGTGCCAGCAGCCAAGAAGGGGAGGGTCCCGGAAACACCATATATTTT. Translation: CASSQEGEGPGNTIYF.

The chain joins TRBV28 to TRBJ2-7; D is possibly TRBD1 or TRBD2 (6 bases each). V lost 2 bases and J 5 bases, leaving 13 bases between the germline ends. The CDR3 spans 14 residues. Germline V gene lookup returns CDR1 MDHEN and CDR2 SYDVKM. In DNA form, the CDR3 reads TGTGCCAGCAGTTTACGGGGGCGGGGCCACGAGCAGTACTTC. It yields the protein CASSLRGRGHEQYF.

V usage is TRBV29-1 and J usage is TRBJ2-3; D is possibly TRBD2 (5 bases). Germline V lookup: CDR1 SQVTM, CDR2 ANQGSEA. V was trimmed by 4 bases and J by 5 bases, leaving 13 bases between them. The CDR3 has 13 amino acids. The CDR3 sequence is CSVAGILVDTQYF. In DNA, the CDR3 is TGCAGCGTTGCCGGGATTCTGGTAGATACGCAGTATTTT.

CDR3 sequence: CSVALSLTLYEQYF. The CDR3 DNA reads TGCAGCGTTGCCCTTAGTCTCACTCTCTACGAGCAGTACTTC. V gene TRBV29-1 combines with J gene TRBJ2-7; D not certain. The germline V and J ends were trimmed by 4 bases and 3 bases, with 16 bases remaining between them. The CDR3 extends over 14 amino acids. CDR1 and CDR2 (germline): SQVTM, ANQGSEA.

This clone was found a few times. V gene TRBV30 combines with J gene TRBJ1-6; D ambiguous. The germline V gene has CDR1 GTSNPN and CDR2 SVGIG (reference sequence). Trimming pared 2 bases from V and 7 bases from J, leaving 6 bases between. CDR3 length: 12 amino acids. The CDR3 loop is CAWSLGNSPLHF. CDR3 coding DNA: TGTGCCTGGAGTCTCGGGAATTCACCCCTCCACTTT.

The CDR3 region is CASSPAGGLEQYF. CDR3 sequence (DNA): TGTGCCAGCAGTCCCGCAGGGGGCCTCGAGCAGTACTTC. V is TRBV28 and J is TRBJ2-7; 8 nucleotides line up with TRBD1. Germline trimming cut 5 bases from V and 6 bases from J; bases unmatched to any gene: 6. The CDR3 is made up of 13 amino acids. Germline V gene data show CDR1 as MDHEN and CDR2 as SYDVKM.

The J gene is TRBJ2-3, the V gene TRBV19; 11 bases fit TRBD2. The CDR3 has 16 residues. V was clipped by 7 bases and J by 6 bases; unmatched bases: 12. Per germline, CDR1 LNHDA and CDR2 SQIVND (reference sequence). The CDR3 protein is CASTGAGLAVSDTQYF. The CDR3 coding sequence is TGTGCCAGTACGGGAGCGGGACTAGCGGTATCTGATACGCAGTATTTT. The full variable domain, rest sourced from reference TRBV19 and TRBJ2-3, is DGGITQSPKYLFRKEGQNVTLSCEQNLNHDAMYWYRQDPGQGLRLIYYSQIVNDFQKGDIAEGYSVSREKKESFPLTVTSAQKNPTAFYLCASTGAGLAVSDTQYFGPGTRLTVL.

The rearrangement uses TRBV2 and TRBJ2-1, with 8 nucleotides matching TRBD1. J gave up 0 bases and V 6 bases, and 4 bases lay outside the gene matches. Per the germline V gene, CDR1 is SNHLY and CDR2 is FYNNEI. The CDR3 has 15 residues. The CDR3 region is CASRHGQGSYNEQFF. CDR3 nucleotide sequence: TGTGCCAGCAGACATGGACAGGGCTCCTACAATGAGCAGTTCTTC.

This chain joins TRBV2 and TRBJ2-5; maybe TRBD1 (5 bases). The germline CDR1 and CDR2 sequences are SNHLY and FYNNEI. This CDR3 is built from 15 residues. The V and J ends lost 1 base and 0 bases respectively, with 9 bases between them. The CDR3 loop reads CASSEGGSNQETQYF. The CDR3 DNA reads as TGTGCCAGCAGTGAAGGGGGCAGTAACCAAGAGACCCAGTACTTC. Using reference TRBV2 and TRBJ2-5 for the parts outside the CDR3, the full variable domain is EPEVTQTPSHQVTQMGQEVILRCVPISNHLYFYWYRQILGQKVEFLVSFYNNEISEKSEIFDDQFSVERPDGSNFTLKIRSTKLEDSAMYFCASSEGGSNQETQYFGPGTRLLVL.

This chain uses TRBV5-1 with TRBJ2-2; D is perhaps TRBD2 (6 bases). V lost 6 bases and J 4 bases, leaving 16 bases between the germline ends. Per germline, CDR1 SGHRS and CDR2 YFSETQ. The CDR3 is made up of 15 amino acids. DNA for the CDR3: TGCGCCAGCAAGTTGAGCGGGCCCTTCACCGGGGAGCTGTTTTTT. Residues: CASKLSGPFTGELFF. Full variable domain (rest looked up from reference TRBV5-1 and TRBJ2-2): KAGVTQTPRYLIKTRGQQVTLSCSPISGHRSVSWYQQTPGQGLQFLFEYFSETQRNKGNFPGRFSGRQFSNSRSEMNVSTLELGDSALYLCASKLSGPFTGELFFGEGSRLTVL.

This chain joins TRBV5-4 and TRBJ2-7; 9 nucleotides agree with TRBD1. Germline trimming cut 4 bases from V and 3 bases from J; bases unmatched to any gene: 5. The CDR3 has 14 residues. In germline, CDR1 is SGHNT, CDR2 YYREEE (reference sequence). The CDR3 DNA reads as TGTGCCAGCAGCCCACGACAGGGGGGCTACGAGCAGTACTTC. It is translated as CASSPRQGGYEQYF.

This clone has a single count. V usage is TRBV27 and J usage is TRBJ2-7, with 8 bases that match TRBD1. Germline V gives CDR1 MNHEY, CDR2 SMNVEV (reference sequence). This CDR3 is built from 15 residues. V was pared by 0 bases and J by 1 base, with 2 bases of the junction left unmatched. CDR3 nucleotides: TGTGCCAGCAGTTTATCGGGACAGGAGTCCTACGAGCAGTACTTC. It is translated as CASSLSGQESYEQYF.

The J gene is TRBJ2-3, the V gene TRBV9; D may be TRBD1 or TRBD2 (6 bases each). Between the trimmed V and J ends, which lost 3 bases and 3 bases, there was a span of 14 bases. There are 15 residues in the CDR3. Germline loops: CDR1 SGDLS, CDR2 YYNGEE. CDR3 nucleotide sequence: TGTGCCAGCAGCGAGGAGGGGGGCGGGACAGATACGCAGTATTTT. Amino acid sequence: CASSEEGGGTDTQYF.

The CDR3 DNA is TGTGCCAGCAGCGGGACTGGGACTGTGGGGGAGACCCAGTACTTC. It codes for CASSGTGTVGETQYF. The rearrangement joins TRBV13 to TRBJ2-5, with D tentatively TRBD2 (6 bases). CDR3 length equals 15 residues. Germline lookup yields CDR1 PRHDT and CDR2 FYEKMQ (reference sequence). Trimming removed 5 bases from V and 5 bases from J, with 18 bases in between.

With respect to this clone: This sample also contains other DNA sequences that code for the same CDR3. The chain is built from TRBV13 and TRBJ2-3; D uncertain. The germline gives CDR1 PRHDT, CDR2 FYEKMQ (reference sequence). CDR3 length: 13 residues. V was cut by 0 bases and J by 2 bases, with 3 bases left in between. CDR3 DNA: TGTGCCAGCAGCTTAGGGCCCACAGATACGCAGTATTTT. Translation gives CASSLGPTDTQYF.

The chain combines TRBV27 with TRBJ1-1, with D unresolved. The germline V gene has CDR1 MNHEY and CDR2 SMNVEV (reference sequence). V was pared by 0 bases and J by 4 bases, with 12 bases between. The CDR3 loop spans 15 amino acids. The chain's CDR3 is CASSLSRVVSTEAFF. CDR3 in DNA: TGTGCCAGCAGTTTATCCCGAGTAGTGAGCACTGAAGCTTTCTTT.